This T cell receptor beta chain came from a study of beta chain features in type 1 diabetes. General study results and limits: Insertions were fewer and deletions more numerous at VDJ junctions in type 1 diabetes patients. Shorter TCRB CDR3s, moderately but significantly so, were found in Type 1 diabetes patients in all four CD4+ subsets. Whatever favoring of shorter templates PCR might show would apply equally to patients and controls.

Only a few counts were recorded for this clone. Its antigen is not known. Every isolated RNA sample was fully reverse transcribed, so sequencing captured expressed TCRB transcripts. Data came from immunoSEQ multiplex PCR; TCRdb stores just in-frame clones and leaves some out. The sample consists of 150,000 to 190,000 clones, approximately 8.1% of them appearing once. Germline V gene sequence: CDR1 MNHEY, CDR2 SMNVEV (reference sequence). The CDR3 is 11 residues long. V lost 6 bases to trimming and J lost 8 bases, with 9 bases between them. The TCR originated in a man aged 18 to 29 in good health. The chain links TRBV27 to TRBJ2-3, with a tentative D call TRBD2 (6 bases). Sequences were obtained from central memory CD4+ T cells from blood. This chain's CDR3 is CASSHGGTQYF. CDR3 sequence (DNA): TGTGCCAGCAGCCACGGGGGTACGCAGTATTTT.